This TCR beta chain was recorded in a study of cytomegalovirus exposure and HLA in healthy donors (dated by TCRdb to about 2017). About the investigation overall: An earlier analysis of roughly 570 of the donors reported about 260 Gb of sequence data and 117 million unique TCR beta sequences obtained from approximately 180 million T cells. Roughly 300 gigabases of sequencing data and some 85 million unique TCR sequences were included in an early release covering roughly 600 HLA-typed donors. Among the roughly 410 genotyped donors, roughly 80% belonged to the genetic ancestry cluster associated with self-reported Caucasian donors. The study was designed to test whether signatures of past pathogen exposure could be identified by cataloging public T cell receptors. The T cell repertoires of some 670 subjects were profiled by immunosequencing and related to cytomegalovirus serostatus. In addition to the first cohort of roughly 700 subjects, a separate validation cohort of around 110 different subjects was used. The study combined high-throughput TCR immunosequencing, statistical association of individual TCRs with disease status, and machine learning to predict cytomegalovirus infection status. A later analysis re-examined previously published TCR beta repertoires from 600 to 700 donors and added high-resolution HLA genotyping to investigate patterns of TCR occurrence. Rather than using new phenotypic data, the later analysis identified candidate immune exposures from TCR beta sequences and from how often those sequences occurred across donors. An earlier analysis of some 500 of the donors applied high-throughput TCR beta sequencing to assess whether each TCR beta V gene segment acted as functional or pseudogenic. Donor age, sex, ethnicity and CMV serostatus were compiled together with the repertoire data. Genome-wide SNP genotypes for about 55% of the roughly 670 donors were used in a later genetic analysis, which treated that subset as a discovery cohort. All discovery cohort repertoires had been generated using a single sequencing platform. Both class I and class II loci were covered by HLA typing, at four-digit resolution. The number of typed donors differed by locus: about 629-630 for A, B, C, DRB1 and DQB1; 500 to 550 for DQA1; 606 for DPA1; and 400 to 480 for DPB1. A handful of DR-DQ haplotypes were handled as single units for association and clustering because linkage in the cohort was strong. Among about 360 genotyped donors of the cohort, an average of 235,054 unique TCR beta nucleotide sequences were sequenced per donor, 15% to 20% of them non-productive. Findings and caveats that apply to the study as a whole: Because some donors lacked HLA typing at each locus, the association tests relied only on the typed subset. In a later analysis, most CMV-associated TCR beta chains were found to appear HLA-restricted, with HLA associations seemingly driven largely by CMV exposure. Strong co-occurrence of HLA alleles, especially DR and DQ, made assigning TCR associations to individual alleles difficult. The sequencing pipeline was judged likely to have produced a cluster of highly shared sequence variants as a technical artifact. A later genetic analysis reported fewer N-insertions in productive TCRs among donors in an Asian-associated ancestry cluster than the roughly 700-donor mean. Some IMGT-functional V segments, including TRBV6-2 and TRBV6-3, could not be distinguished by the 87-base-pair reads and were therefore excluded. The classifier was reported to diagnose cytomegalovirus status with high specificity and sensitivity in both the original cohort and the validation cohort. A further reported finding was that TCR beta sequences accurately predicted the HLA-A and HLA-B alleles for most subjects in the first cohort. According to a later analysis, parvovirus B19, influenza, CMV and Epstein-Barr virus appeared linked to several top co-occurrence clusters. According to the authors, the approach could potentially be generalized to other disease states and immunological phenotypes. In an earlier analysis of some 500 of the donors, most TCR beta V segments appeared in productive rearrangements about 87% or about 30% of the time, broadly matching IMGT annotations. An association between a missense DCLRE1C variant and V-gene and J-gene trimming of TCR beta chains was found in a later genetic analysis and replicated in an independent cohort. For the cohort, immune exposure information was limited to CMV serostatus. Correlated functional status among segregating V segments might reflect linkage disequilibrium, but an unknown experimental factor could not be ruled out. The earlier analysis of approximately 560 of the donors excluded fewer than 20 rarely observed V segments, including chromosome 9 orphons, because counts were too low. Presence/absence analyses assumed roughly uniform sequencing depth across donors, an assumption that may not hold. This cohort had only TCR beta chains sequenced, and the lack of alpha or paired-chain data limited which features could be detected. Across donors, most TCR sequences were observed very rarely, whereas some public TCRs were present in many individuals. In a later analysis, the rate of TCR association differed among HLA loci, with DRB1 alleles having the most associated TCRs and HLA-C alleles having the fewest. A later analysis found that HLA-associated TCR beta chains were more clonally expanded and had lower generation probabilities than equally common non-associated chains. In vitro tests confirmed that a few of the cytomegalovirus-associated TCR beta chains recognize cytomegalovirus antigens. A later analysis associated 16,951 TCR beta sequences with specific HLA alleles at a false discovery rate of 0.05. The study gave a list of around 170 TCR beta chains associated with cytomegalovirus.

The cohort was made up of about 610 healthy bone marrow donors. At the time of sampling, every cohort member was nominally healthy, though immune exposures that went unrecorded were likely present. The donor was CMV seropositive and was included in the group of about 290 seropositive cohort members. Each donor provided a peripheral blood sample, and peripheral blood mononuclear cells were used for TCR beta sequencing. Genomic DNA was extracted from the blood cell samples with the Qiagen DNeasy Blood Extraction Kit. On this clone itself: Its antigen is still unknown. Nothing much larger sits one base from this clone, and base qualities are not available.

Germline trimming: 7 bases from V, 2 bases from J; junction bases outside gene matches: 16. CDR1 and CDR2 are drawn from the germline V gene (reference sequence): LNHDA, SQIVND. The CDR3, from cysteine to phenylalanine, totals 17 residues. The sequence is cut down to CDR3 DNA, 51 bases in frame from base 1. Library preparation used the immunoSEQ multiplex PCR assay. For the multiplex PCR, a mixture combining 60 forward primers for TCR Vbeta segments and 13 reverse primers for TCR Jbeta segments was used. A multiplex PCR assay on genomic DNA amplified the CDR3 region of rearranged TCR beta genes. On the Illumina HiSeq System, the amplified TCR beta libraries were sequenced as 87-base-pair reads. The authors processed their data as follows. Across the 500 to 850 repertoires, a later analysis counted 75 million to 90 million unique TCR beta chains, roughly 11 million of which were shared by at least two donors. Raw reads were error-corrected and collapsed into unique sequences by a nearest-neighbor algorithm in which closely related sequences were merged to remove PCR and sequencing errors. To assign V, D and J gene segments, CDR3 sequences were aligned to IMGT reference sequences. For a sequence to be retained, a match of at least six nucleotides was required to both a V gene segment and a J gene segment. Rearrangements were called productive when the CDR3 lacked stop codons and stayed in frame with V and J; all others were non-productive. Following IMGT convention, CDR3 was defined as the stretch from the second conserved V-encoded cysteine to the conserved J-encoded phenylalanine. In an earlier analysis of more than 550 of the donors, sequences lacking an unambiguous match to a single V gene segment were excluded. An earlier analysis of a few hundred of the donors called V segments functional above 56.7% productive rearrangements and segregating when the between-donor standard deviation exceeded 5%. To diagnose cytomegalovirus status from the catalog of TCR beta chain sequences, a statistical classification framework was built. In a later analysis, TCR nucleotide sequences were compared against IMGT/GENE-DB human TR gene sequences so that V and J genes could be assigned. In a later analysis, CDR3 sequences and most-parsimonious VDJ recombination scenarios were assigned using the TCRdist pipeline. In a later analysis, each TCR beta chain was defined by its CDR3 amino acid sequence together with its V-gene family, and reads without a unique V-gene family were excluded. To address suspected cross-contamination and a sequencing artifact, a later analysis removed 592 highly shared, low-generation-probability nucleotide sequences. A later analysis calculated a clonal expansion index for each public chain from normalized within-repertoire ranks of inferred template counts. In a later analysis, generation probabilities were computed with a VDJ recombination model fitted to out-of-frame rearrangements, and the resulting probabilities were checked against IGoR. Hypergeometric tests were used in a later analysis to score TCR-TCR, TCR-HLA and TCR-CMV co-occurrence, with a repertoire-size bias correction applied to the TCR pairs. To estimate false discovery rates, a later analysis permuted the HLA or CMV assignments 20 times. In a later analysis, co-occurring TCRs were grouped with DBSCAN, and TCRdist sequence similarity was added when clustering was performed within HLA-allele-positive subsets. For co-occurrence clustering, repertoires with fewer than 30,000 or more than 120,000 public chains were excluded, along with 4 to 6 repertoires with anomalous nucleotide sharing. The table comes from immuneACCESS by way of TCRdb, which keeps in-frame sequences with V and J called. Part of the clones is missing from these tables; in studies checked, under half for an unresolved V gene and the rest for unknown reasons. The DNA gave D and trimming, while V, J and clone size come from that table. The sample data list approximately 110,000 clones, and roughly 80% of these were observed just once. Roughly 8.6% of the sample is held by the ten biggest clonotypes.

This sequence originates from a woman aged 40 to 49 in good health and CMV-seropositive. The rearrangement combines TRBV19 with TRBJ2-7, with 8 central nucleotides matching TRBD2. The sample consisted of PBMCs. The CDR3 protein is CASNPWVVAGGTYEQYF. The nucleotide sequence is TGTGCCAGTAATCCGTGGGTGGTGGCGGGAGGAACCTACGAGCAGTACTTC.